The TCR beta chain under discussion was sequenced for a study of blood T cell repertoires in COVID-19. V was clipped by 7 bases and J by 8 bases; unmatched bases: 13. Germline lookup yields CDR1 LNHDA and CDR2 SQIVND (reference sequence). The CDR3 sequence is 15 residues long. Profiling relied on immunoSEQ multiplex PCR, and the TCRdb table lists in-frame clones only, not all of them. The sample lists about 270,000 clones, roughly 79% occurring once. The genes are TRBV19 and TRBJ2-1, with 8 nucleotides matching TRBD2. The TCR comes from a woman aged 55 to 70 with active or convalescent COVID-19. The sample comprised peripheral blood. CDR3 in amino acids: CASNRPQRGWDEQFF. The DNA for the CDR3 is TGTGCCAGTAATCGTCCACAGCGGGGGTGGGATGAGCAGTTCTTC.